The subject of this entry is one TCR beta chain. Per the study methods: Amplification from reference gene primers served as the basis for estimated nucleated cell counts. The assay was immunoSEQ multiplex PCR, and TCRdb's table has in-frame clones only and misses some. V, J and clone size derive from that table, while D and trimming were established from the DNA sequence. The table shows approximately 100,000 clones, with about 80% occurring only once. In germline, CDR1 is SGHTA, CDR2 FQGNSA. The V segment lost 2 bases and the J segment 0 bases; nucleotides outside the gene matches: 3. The CDR3 covers 16 residues. These data come from a study of blood T cell repertoires in COVID-19. Study details: Some COVID-19 samples were acute and others convalescent; all came from the United States, Italy and Spain.

The clonotype originates from a human donor in a cohort sampled during active or convalescent COVID-19. The genes are TRBV7-2 and TRBJ2-1; 8 nucleotides agree with TRBD2. The sample consisted of peripheral blood. CDR3 protein: CASSLSRGGSYNEQFF. The CDR3 DNA reads as TGTGCCAGCAGCTTAAGTCGGGGGGGCTCCTACAATGAGCAGTTCTTC.